Below are 17 T cell receptor beta chains sequenced from a single sample in a study of blood T cell repertoires in COVID-19. The protocol was immunoSEQ multiplex PCR, while the TCRdb copy is restricted to in-frame clones and leaves out a portion. The table lists some 270,000 clones, about 87% of them singletons, with about 3.4% in the top ten. The material sequenced was PBMCs or T cells enriched from blood (not recorded which). The origin of the receptors is a woman aged 40 to 50 who had been exposed to COVID-19.

The chain has TRBV6-5 and TRBJ1-2; D perhaps matches TRBD1 (6 bases). V was pared by 5 bases and J by 8 bases, with 12 bases between. Germline lookup yields CDR1 MNHEY and CDR2 SVGAGI. The CDR3 is made up of 12 amino acids. The CDR3 DNA reads as TGTGCCAGCAGTAAAACAGGGAAGGGCTACACCTTC. It codes for CASSKTGKGYTF.

The V gene is TRBV24-1, the J gene TRBJ2-2, with a possible D match to TRBD1 (6 bases). The CDR3 consists of 14 residues. CDR1 is KGHDR, CDR2 SFDVKD, per germline. V gave up 10 bases and J gave up 7 bases, with 18 bases separating them. The CDR3 is CATAEQGVNGELFF. The CDR3 DNA is TGTGCCACTGCGGAACAGGGAGTCAACGGGGAGCTGTTTTTT.

This chain joins TRBV3-1 (or the pseudogene TRBV3-2) and TRBJ2-4; 7 bases match TRBD2. CDR3 length: 18 amino acids. Germline V gene lookup returns CDR1 LGHDT and CDR2 YNNKEL (reference sequence). Trimming cost V 2 bases and J 5 bases; bases outside gene matches: 15. CDR3 in amino acids: CASSQFVAGEGEENIQYF. The CDR3 nucleotides are TGTGCCAGCAGCCAATTTGTTGCGGGAGAAGGTGAAGAAAACATTCAGTACTTC.

V and J are TRBV7-9 and TRBJ1-5; 7 positions agree with TRBD1. Trimming at V came to 5 bases and at J to 7 bases, leaving 8 bases not matched to a gene. Germline CDR1 reads SEHNR; CDR2 reads FQNEAQ (reference sequence). There are 14 residues in the CDR3. The CDR3 bases are TGTGCCAGCAGCATAGGGGGCAGTTGGCAGCCCCAGCATTTT. It specifies CASSIGGSWQPQHF. The full variable domain, with the rest looked up from reference TRBV7-9 and TRBJ1-5, is DTGVSQNPRHKITKRGQNVTFRCDPISEHNRLYWYRQTLGQGPEFLTYFQNEAQLEKSRLLSDRFSAERPKGSFSTLEIQRTEQGDSAMYLCASSIGGSWQPQHFGDGTRLSIL.

In DNA, the CDR3 is TGTGCCAGCAGCTTAGGGGTCCGGGGACAGGGTGGAGATACGCAGTATTTT. Translating gives CASSLGVRGQGGDTQYF. V gene TRBV7-2 combines with J gene TRBJ2-3, with TRBD1 matching over 9 bases. This CDR3 is 17 amino acids long. Germline V gives CDR1 SGHTA, CDR2 FQGNSA. V lost 1 base and J lost 5; bases outside the gene matches: 10. The variable domain in full, with the rest retrieved from reference TRBV7-2 and TRBJ2-3, is GAGVSQSPSNKVTEKGKDVELRCDPISGHTALYWYRQSLGQGLEFLIYFQGNSAPDKSGLPSDRFSAERTGGSVSTLTIQRTQQEDSAVYLCASSLGVRGQGGDTQYFGPGTRLTVL.

This clone was seen a single time. The rearrangement links TRBV7-2 to TRBJ2-3, with D hard to call. Per germline, CDR1 SGHTA and CDR2 FQGNSA. The V end was cut by 5 bases, the J end by 6 bases, with 9 bases between. The CDR3 sequence is 12 residues long. The CDR3 spells CASSISPDTQYF. CDR3 coding DNA: TGTGCCAGCAGCATTAGTCCCGATACGCAGTATTTT.

The CDR3 protein is CASSGQISTDTQYF. CDR3 in DNA: TGTGCCAGCAGCGGGCAGATTAGCACAGATACGCAGTATTTT. This rearrangement joins TRBV7-9 to TRBJ2-3, with D uncertain. The germline V gene encodes CDR1 SEHNR and CDR2 FQNEAQ (reference sequence). Trimming shortened V by 5 bases and J by 0 bases, and 9 bases separated the two germline ends. The CDR3 length is 14 residues. Full variable domain (remainder filled in from reference TRBV7-9 and TRBJ2-3): DTGVSQNPRHKITKRGQNVTFRCDPISEHNRLYWYRQTLGQGPEFLTYFQNEAQLEKSRLLSDRFSAERPKGSFSTLEIQRTEQGDSAMYLCASSGQISTDTQYFGPGTRLTVL.

The chain uses TRBV21-1 and TRBJ1-3. TRBV21-1 is classified as a pseudogene. This CDR3 is built from 16 residues. The CDR3 spells CASSKFRVDSGNTIYF. The CDR3 DNA follows: TGTGCCAGCAGCAAATTTCGGGTTGACTCTGGAAACACCATATATTTT.

CDR3: CASSMGLSSSYEQYF. As DNA, the CDR3 is TGCGCCAGCAGCATGGGTCTCTCGAGCTCCTACGAGCAGTACTTC. The J gene is TRBJ2-7, the V gene TRBV5-1, with D uncertain. Trimming left V 4 bases short and J 0 bases short, with 14 bases between. Germline loops: CDR1 SGHRS, CDR2 YFSETQ. The CDR3 runs 15 residues. Together with reference TRBV5-1 and TRBJ2-7, the CDR3 gives the full variable domain: KAGVTQTPRYLIKTRGQQVTLSCSPISGHRSVSWYQQTPGQGLQFLFEYFSETQRNKGNFPGRFSGRQFSNSRSEMNVSTLELGDSALYLCASSMGLSSSYEQYFGPGTRLTVT.

This clone was detected once. The CDR3 spells CASSALAGGIYEQYV. The CDR3 bases are TGTGCCAGCAGCGCTCTAGCGGGGGGAATCTACGAGCAGTACGTC. The chain is built from TRBV6-5 and TRBJ2-7; 11 bases match TRBD2. From germline, CDR1 is MNHEY and CDR2 SVGAGI. The CDR3 length is 15 residues. The J segment lost 3 bases and the V segment lost 6 bases, leaving 7 bases of the junction unmatched.

The V gene is TRBV6-5, the J gene TRBJ2-1, with 8 bases that match TRBD1. Looked up from germline, CDR1 is MNHEY and CDR2 is SVGAGI. Trimming took 7 bases from V and 5 from J; bases not matched to a gene: 10. There are 15 residues in the CDR3. CDR3 DNA sequence: TGTGCCAGCACCCATGGGGACAGGAAAAACAATGAGCAGTTCTTC. Protein: CASTHGDRKNNEQFF.

This clone appeared a few times. The V and J genes are TRBV5-1 and TRBJ2-1; 7 bases agree with TRBD1. The germline V gene encodes CDR1 SGHRS and CDR2 YFSETQ. V was pared by 0 bases and J by 6 bases, with 6 bases of the junction left unmatched. CDR3 length: 15 residues. The CDR3 sequence is CASSLGDRDGNEQFF. In nucleotides, the CDR3 is TGCGCCAGCAGCTTGGGTGACAGGGACGGCAATGAGCAGTTCTTC. Complete variable domain (other parts from reference TRBV5-1 and TRBJ2-1): KAGVTQTPRYLIKTRGQQVTLSCSPISGHRSVSWYQQTPGQGLQFLFEYFSETQRNKGNFPGRFSGRQFSNSRSEMNVSTLELGDSALYLCASSLGDRDGNEQFFGPGTRLTVL.

This clone has more than one count but fewer than ten. The V and J genes are TRBV9 and TRBJ2-7; 7 bases agree with TRBD1. This CDR3 spans 14 amino acids. The germline V gene has CDR1 SGDLS and CDR2 YYNGEE. Trimming took 4 bases from V and 4 from J; bases not matched to a gene: 8. CDR3 amino acids: CASSNRQGPYEQYF. In DNA form, the CDR3 reads TGTGCCAGCAGCAACAGACAGGGTCCATACGAGCAGTACTTC.

This sequence joins TRBV7-9 and TRBJ2-1; D might be TRBD2 (5 bases). The CDR3 is made up of 14 amino acids. Germline V gene lookup returns CDR1 SEHNR and CDR2 FQNEAQ (reference sequence). V lost 4 bases to trimming and J lost 8 bases, with 15 bases between them. Here the CDR3 reads CASSWTYRWDEQFF. CDR3 DNA sequence: TGTGCCAGCAGCTGGACTTACCGATGGGATGAGCAGTTCTTC.

V and J are TRBV12-3 or TRBV12-4 and TRBJ1-1; maybe TRBD1 (6 bases). The CDR3 spans 13 residues. V lost 0 bases and J lost 9, with 11 bases in between. CDR3 in amino acids: CASSLARGAKAFF. CDR3 in DNA: TGTGCCAGCAGTTTAGCTCGGGGGGCGAAAGCTTTCTTT.

This clone was recorded only once. V usage is TRBV30 and J usage is TRBJ1-2, with D perhaps matching TRBD1 (6 bases). The CDR3 contains 14 residues. The germline V and J ends were trimmed by 8 bases and 5 bases, with 21 bases remaining between them. The V gene's germline CDR1 is GTSNPN and CDR2 SVGIG (reference sequence). This CDR3 reads CARQFTGQPYGYTF. As DNA, the CDR3 is TGTGCCCGACAATTTACCGGACAGCCTTATGGCTACACCTTC.

V gene TRBV4-3 combines with J gene TRBJ2-3, with D possibly being TRBD2 (6 bases). CDR1 LGHNA and CDR2 YSLEER come from the germline V gene. This CDR3 region has 18 residues. V was cut by 0 bases and J by 2 bases, with 18 bases left in between. CDR3 sequence: CASSQDSGGTPFTDTQYF. The CDR3 nucleotides read TGCGCCAGCAGCCAAGATAGCGGAGGGACCCCCTTCACAGATACGCAGTATTTT.